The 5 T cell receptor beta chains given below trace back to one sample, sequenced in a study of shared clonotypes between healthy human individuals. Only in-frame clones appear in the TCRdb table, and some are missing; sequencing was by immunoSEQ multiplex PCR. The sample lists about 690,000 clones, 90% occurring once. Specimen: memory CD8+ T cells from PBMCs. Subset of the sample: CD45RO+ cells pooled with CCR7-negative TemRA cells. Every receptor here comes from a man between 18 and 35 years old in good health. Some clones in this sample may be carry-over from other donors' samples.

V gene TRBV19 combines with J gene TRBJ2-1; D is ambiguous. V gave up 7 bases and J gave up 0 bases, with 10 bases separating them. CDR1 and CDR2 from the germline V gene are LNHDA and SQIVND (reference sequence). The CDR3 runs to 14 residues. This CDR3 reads CASTPASSYNEQFF. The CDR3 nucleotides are TGTGCCAGTACCCCGGCAAGCTCCTACAATGAGCAGTTCTTC.

The CDR3 DNA follows: TGTGCCAGTAGTATCTACCTAGCGGGGCCCTACGAGCAGTACTTC. Its translation is CASSIYLAGPYEQYF. The rearrangement links TRBV19 to TRBJ2-7; TRBD2 matches at 9 bases. The J segment lost 2 bases and the V segment lost 3 bases, leaving 5 bases of the junction unmatched. This CDR3 has 15 amino acids. Germline CDR1 is LNHDA and CDR2 is SQIVND (reference sequence).

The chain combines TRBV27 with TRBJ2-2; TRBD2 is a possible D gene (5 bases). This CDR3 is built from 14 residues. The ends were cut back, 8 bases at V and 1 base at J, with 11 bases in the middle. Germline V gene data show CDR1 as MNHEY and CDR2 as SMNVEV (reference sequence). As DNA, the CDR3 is TGTGCCAGCGAGCGGTTCGGGAACACCGGGGAGCTGTTTTTT. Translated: CASERFGNTGELFF.

CDR3 amino acids: CASRDTWGNQPQHF. The CDR3 DNA sequence: TGTGCCAGCAGGGATACCTGGGGCAATCAGCCCCAGCATTTT. The chain is built from TRBV6-1 and TRBJ1-5; no clear D. CDR3 size: 14 residues. With 6 bases removed from V and 2 bases from J, the gap between germline ends came to 11 bases. Per the germline V gene, CDR1 is MNHNS and CDR2 is SASEGT.

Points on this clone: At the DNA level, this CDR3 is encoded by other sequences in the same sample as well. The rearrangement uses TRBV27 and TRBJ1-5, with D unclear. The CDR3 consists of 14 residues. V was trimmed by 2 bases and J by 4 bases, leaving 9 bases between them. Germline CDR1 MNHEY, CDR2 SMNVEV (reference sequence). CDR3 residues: CASSLRAGNQPQHF. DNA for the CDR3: TGTGCCAGCAGTTTACGGGCCGGGAATCAGCCCCAGCATTTT.